This T cell receptor (beta chain) stems from a study of blood T cell repertoires in COVID-19. Trimming took 3 bases from V and 6 from J; bases not matched to a gene: 7. Germline V lookup: CDR1 DFQATT, CDR2 SNEGSKA (reference sequence). This CDR3 has 15 amino acids. Per the study methods: How many nucleated cells were present was estimated from reference gene primer amplification. Profiling relied on immunoSEQ multiplex PCR, and the TCRdb table lists in-frame clones only, not all of them. The V and J calls and clone size were taken over from that table, and D and trimming were inferred from the DNA. The profile shows approximately 78,000 clones, 83% of them singletons.

The sequencing input was peripheral blood. The sequence came from a woman over 75 with acute or convalescent COVID-19. The V call is TRBV20-1, the J call TRBJ2-2, with TRBD2 identical over 10 bases. Written as DNA, the CDR3 is TGCAGTGCTAGTCAGGGACTAGCGTACGCCGGGGAGCTGTTTTTT. This codes for CSASQGLAYAGELFF.